This TCR beta chain comes out of a study of Graves' ophthalmopathy and Graves' hyperthyroidism listed by TCRdb under 2018. Study-wide context: Peripheral blood was collected at initial diagnosis, prior to any treatment. An independent validation cohort comprised some 19 hyperthyroidism patients and about 16 patients who later progressed from hyperthyroidism to ophthalmopathy. The 75 to 100 discovery patients were randomly split 7:3 into training and test sets. To tell Graves' ophthalmopathy apart from Graves' hyperthyroidism, and to predict which patients would progress to ophthalmopathy, the study relied on TCR beta repertoire signatures. In total, around 140 blood samples were TCR-sequenced: fewer than 50 ophthalmopathy, 80 or so hyperthyroidism and 17 hyperthyroidism-to-ophthalmopathy patients. To explore V-J signatures that distinguish ophthalmopathy from hyperthyroidism, a discovery set of more than 90 patients was enrolled, made up of roughly 41 with ophthalmopathy and some 56 with stable hyperthyroidism. In roughly six hyperthyroidism patients, the T-cell repertoire of thyroid tissue was compared with the T-cell repertoire of blood. After sampling, hyperthyroidism patients received methimazole starting at 30 mg daily, and ophthalmopathy patients received high-dose intravenous methylprednisolone. Here is what the overall study found, with its caveats: The 13-signature model separated ophthalmopathy from stable hyperthyroidism with approximately 90% sensitivity and approximately 81% specificity in cross-validation, and 80%/75% in the test set. Most of the expanded thyroid clonotypes with a frequency above 0.001 were also detected in blood, and it was suggested that the thyroid immune response may be reflected by blood repertoires. No statistical method was used to predetermine the sample size, and group allocation was not hidden from the investigators. In validation, the model predicted ophthalmopathy progression with about 71% sensitivity and roughly 72% specificity; 12 predicted patients were CT-confirmed with GO in a median of approximately 6.5 months.

Ophthalmopathy patients were characterized by moderately to severely active disease, a Clinical Activity Score of at least 3, a NOSPECS grade of at least 4, and a disease duration under 3 months. Patients with other autoimmune diseases, uncontrolled infections, pregnancy or lactation were excluded. Clinical symptoms, serum thyroxine, TRAb, thyroid ultrasound and orbital computed tomography formed the basis of the diagnosis. Using Ficoll-Paque density gradient centrifugation, PBMCs were isolated from over 8.5 ml of fresh peripheral blood. Total RNA was extracted using Trizol reagent, and RNA quality was checked on an Agilent 2100 Bioanalyzer. For repertoire sequencing, TCR beta CDR3 regions were amplified from RNA transcripts. The first round of RT-PCR was done with HTBI primers and the Qiagen OneStep RT-PCR kit, and was followed by a second round of multiplex PCR, then size selection and purification. Libraries were sequenced on an Illumina HiSeq2000 using paired-end 100 bp reads. Regarding the original processing steps: SOAPnuke was used for read processing, and reads with adapters, uncalled bases, a mean Phred below 15, or no exact constant-primer or identifier match were discarded. High-quality paired reads were merged with COPE v1.2.5. Unique nucleotide sequences were defined as clonotypes and aligned to IMGT TRB V, D and J references using MiTCR v1.1. The analysis was limited to V-J combinations with a frequency above 0.0001, which together covered approximately 99% of repertoires. For each V-J combination, a TCR clonal expansion and chaos score was defined as F50 clonal expansion divided by the chaos observed in the TCRdist matrix. Welch's t-statistics and random forest were used to reduce features to some 13 V-J combinations, which were fed into a naive Bayes classifier. The Morisita-Horn index was used to measure how similar the thyroid and blood repertoires were. In TCRdb, the public reads were trimmed at Q25 with fastp and aligned with MiXCR, with productive beta chains retained. Rows merge per CDR3 protein into single entries with the most common DNA and genes. Here the V and J calls rest on TCRdb's processing, not on the authors' analysis. This sample gives around 470,000 distinct CDR3 sequences in total; 14% of them show up just once. The ten largest clones capture around 9.8% of the sample.

V gives up 5 bases and J gives up 0 bases, and the segment between their germline ends measures 8 bases. The CDR3 numbers 14 residues from cysteine through phenylalanine. This entry keeps only the CDR3 DNA: 42 bases, framed from base 1. As to this clonotype: Its antigen has not been determined. Base qualities are not at hand, and no much larger clone is one base apart.

The chain employs TRBV12-3 or TRBV12-4 and TRBJ1-5; no D gene can be assigned with confidence. The source is a woman aged 25 to 39 with Graves' ophthalmopathy. Donor details come from another sample of the same person, matched by shared clones. The material sequenced was blood. The CDR3 protein: CASSPSYSNQPQHF. The nucleotide sequence is TGTGCCAGCAGTCCCAGCTATAGCAATCAGCCCCAGCATTTT.